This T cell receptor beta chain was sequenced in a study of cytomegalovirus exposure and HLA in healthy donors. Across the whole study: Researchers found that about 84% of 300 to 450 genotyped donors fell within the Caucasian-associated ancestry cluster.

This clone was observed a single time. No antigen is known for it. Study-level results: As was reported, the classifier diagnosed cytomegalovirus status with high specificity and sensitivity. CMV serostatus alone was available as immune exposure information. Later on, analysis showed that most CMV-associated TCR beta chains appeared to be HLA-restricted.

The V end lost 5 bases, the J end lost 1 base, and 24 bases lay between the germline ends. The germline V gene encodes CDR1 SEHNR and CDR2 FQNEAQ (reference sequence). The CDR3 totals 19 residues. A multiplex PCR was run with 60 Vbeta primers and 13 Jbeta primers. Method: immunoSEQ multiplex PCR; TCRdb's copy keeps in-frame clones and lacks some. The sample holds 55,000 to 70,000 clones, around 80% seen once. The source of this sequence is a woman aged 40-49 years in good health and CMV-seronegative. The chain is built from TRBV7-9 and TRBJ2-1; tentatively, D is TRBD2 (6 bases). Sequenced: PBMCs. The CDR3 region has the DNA TGTGCCAGCAGCCCCCGGGCAGCCTTAGCGGTAGGGTCCTACAATGAGCAGTTCTTC. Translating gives CASSPRAALAVGSYNEQFF.